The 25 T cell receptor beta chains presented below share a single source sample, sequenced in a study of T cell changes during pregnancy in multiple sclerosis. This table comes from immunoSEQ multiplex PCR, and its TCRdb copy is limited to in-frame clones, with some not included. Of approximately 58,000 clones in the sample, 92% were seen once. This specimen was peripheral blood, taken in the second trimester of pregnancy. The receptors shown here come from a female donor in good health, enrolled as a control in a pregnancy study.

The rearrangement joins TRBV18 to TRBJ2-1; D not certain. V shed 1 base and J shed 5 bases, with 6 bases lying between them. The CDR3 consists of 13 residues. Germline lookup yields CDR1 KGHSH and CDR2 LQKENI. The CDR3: CASSPRTDNEQFF. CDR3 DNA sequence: TGTGCCAGCTCACCACGCACAGACAATGAGCAGTTCTTC.

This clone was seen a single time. The CDR3 sequence: CAWSAGTSGAGTDTQYF. In nucleotides, the CDR3 is TGTGCCTGGAGTGCGGGGACTAGCGGGGCGGGCACAGATACGCAGTATTTT. This sequence joins TRBV30 and TRBJ2-3, with TRBD2 matching over 13 bases. The CDR3 totals 17 residues. Germline values: CDR1 GTSNPN, CDR2 SVGIG (reference sequence). V was clipped by 1 base and J by 1 base; unmatched bases: 5.

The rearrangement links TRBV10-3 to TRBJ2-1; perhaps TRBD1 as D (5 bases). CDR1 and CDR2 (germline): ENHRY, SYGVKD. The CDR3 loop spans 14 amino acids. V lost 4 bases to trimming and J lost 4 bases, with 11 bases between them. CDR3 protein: CAISGQSGYNEQFF. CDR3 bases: TGTGCCATCAGTGGACAGTCCGGATACAATGAGCAGTTCTTC.

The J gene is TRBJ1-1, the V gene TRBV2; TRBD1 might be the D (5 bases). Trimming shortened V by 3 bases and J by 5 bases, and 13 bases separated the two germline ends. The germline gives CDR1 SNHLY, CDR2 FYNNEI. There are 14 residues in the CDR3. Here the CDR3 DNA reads TGTGCCAGCAGTGAGTGGACACTTGGGACTGAAGCTTTCTTT. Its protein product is CASSEWTLGTEAFF.

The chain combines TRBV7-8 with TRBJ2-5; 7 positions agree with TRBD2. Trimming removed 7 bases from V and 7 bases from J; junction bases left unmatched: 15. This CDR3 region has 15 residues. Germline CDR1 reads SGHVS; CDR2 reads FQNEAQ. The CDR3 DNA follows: TGTGCCAGCACGGAGTGGGGGGGGACCTCCGGGACCCAGTACTTC. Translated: CASTEWGGTSGTQYF.

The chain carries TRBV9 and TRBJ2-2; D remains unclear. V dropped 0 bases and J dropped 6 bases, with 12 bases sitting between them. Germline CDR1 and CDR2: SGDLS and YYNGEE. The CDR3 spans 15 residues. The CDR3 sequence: CASSVGAAQAGELFF. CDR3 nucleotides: TGTGCCAGCAGCGTAGGGGCAGCTCAGGCCGGGGAGCTGTTTTTT.

CDR3 nucleotide sequence: TGTGCCAGCTCACTTCAAACAGGGAGCCACGAGCAGTACTTC. It is translated as CASSLQTGSHEQYF. The rearrangement links TRBV18 to TRBJ2-7; TRBD1 is a possible D gene (6 bases). V was shortened by 4 bases and J by 5 bases, with 15 bases between the two germline ends. CDR1 and CDR2 (germline): KGHSH, LQKENI. The CDR3 has 14 amino acids.

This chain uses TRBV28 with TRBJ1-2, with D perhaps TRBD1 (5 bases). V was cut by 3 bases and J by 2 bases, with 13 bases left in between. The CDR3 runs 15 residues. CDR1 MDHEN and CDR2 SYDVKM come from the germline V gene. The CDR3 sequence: CASSLVGPSNYGYTF. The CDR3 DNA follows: TGTGCCAGCAGTTTGGTGGGGCCATCGAACTATGGCTACACCTTC.

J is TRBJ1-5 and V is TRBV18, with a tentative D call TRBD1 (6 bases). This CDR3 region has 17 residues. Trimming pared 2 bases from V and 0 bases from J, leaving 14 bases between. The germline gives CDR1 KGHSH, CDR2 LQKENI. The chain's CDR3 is CASSPSGGRNSNQPQHF. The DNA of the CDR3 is TGTGCCAGCTCACCAAGCGGGGGGCGGAATAGCAATCAGCCCCAGCATTTT. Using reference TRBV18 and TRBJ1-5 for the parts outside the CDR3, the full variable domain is NAGVMQNPRHLVRRRGQEARLRCSPMKGHSHVYWYRQLPEEGLKFMVYLQKENIIDESGMPKERFSAEFPKEGPSILRIQQVVRGDSAAYFCASSPSGGRNSNQPQHFGDGTRLSIL.

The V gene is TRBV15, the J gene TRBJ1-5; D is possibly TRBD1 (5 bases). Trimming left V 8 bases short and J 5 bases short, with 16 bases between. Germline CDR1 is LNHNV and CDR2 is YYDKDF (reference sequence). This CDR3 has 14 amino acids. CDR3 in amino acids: CATSRAGHDQPQHF. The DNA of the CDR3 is TGTGCCACCTCTAGGGCAGGGCACGATCAGCCCCAGCATTTT.

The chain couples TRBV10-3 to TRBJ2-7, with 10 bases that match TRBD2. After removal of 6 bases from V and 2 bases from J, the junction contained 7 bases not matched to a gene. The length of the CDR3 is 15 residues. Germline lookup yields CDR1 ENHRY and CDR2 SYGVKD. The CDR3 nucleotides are TGTGCCATCAGCGATGGACTAGCGGCGCCCTACGAGCAGTACTTC. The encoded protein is CAISDGLAAPYEQYF.

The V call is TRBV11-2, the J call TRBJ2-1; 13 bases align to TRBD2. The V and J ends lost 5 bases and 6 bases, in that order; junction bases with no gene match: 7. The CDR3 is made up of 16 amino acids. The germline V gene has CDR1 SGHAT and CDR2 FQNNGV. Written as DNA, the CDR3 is TGTGCCAGCAGCCGGACTAGCGGGGGACTACTCAATGAGCAGTTCTTC. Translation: CASSRTSGGLLNEQFF.

CDR3 nucleotide sequence: TGTGCCAGCAGCTTAGGGGGGGGGCCAGGGACCCAGTACTTC. The encoded protein is CASSLGGGPGTQYF. The chain couples TRBV7-3 to TRBJ2-5; perhaps TRBD2 as D (7 bases). The V end lost 2 bases, the J end lost 7 bases, and 14 bases lay between the germline ends. The CDR3 is made up of 14 amino acids. Germline CDR1 and CDR2: SGHTA and FQGTGA.

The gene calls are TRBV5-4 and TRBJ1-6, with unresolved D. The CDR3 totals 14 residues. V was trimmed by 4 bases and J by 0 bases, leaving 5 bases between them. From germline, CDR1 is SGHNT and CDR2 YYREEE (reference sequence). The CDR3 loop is CASSVLSYNSPLHF. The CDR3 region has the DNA TGTGCCAGCAGCGTCCTCTCCTATAATTCACCCCTCCACTTT.

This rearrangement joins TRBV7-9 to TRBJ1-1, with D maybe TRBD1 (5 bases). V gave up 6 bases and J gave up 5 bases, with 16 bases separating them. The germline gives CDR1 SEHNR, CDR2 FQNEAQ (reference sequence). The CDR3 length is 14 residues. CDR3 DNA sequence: TGTGCCAGCAGTTCCAGGGCCCGAGCGACTGAAGCTTTCTTT. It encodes CASSSRARATEAFF.

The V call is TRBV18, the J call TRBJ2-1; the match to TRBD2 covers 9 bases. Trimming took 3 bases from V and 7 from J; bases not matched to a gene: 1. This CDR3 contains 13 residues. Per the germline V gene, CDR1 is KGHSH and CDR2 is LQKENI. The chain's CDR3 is CASSPGLANEQFF. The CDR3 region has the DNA TGTGCCAGCTCACCGGGACTAGCTAATGAGCAGTTCTTC.

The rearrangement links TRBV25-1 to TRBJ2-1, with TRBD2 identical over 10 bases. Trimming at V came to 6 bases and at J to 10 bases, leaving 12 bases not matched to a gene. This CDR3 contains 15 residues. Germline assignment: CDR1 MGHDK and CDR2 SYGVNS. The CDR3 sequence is CASSASGGGLREQFF. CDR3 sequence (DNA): TGTGCCAGCAGCGCAAGCGGGGGGGGGCTTCGGGAGCAGTTCTTC. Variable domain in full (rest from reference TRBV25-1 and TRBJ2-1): EADIYQTPRYLVIGTGKKITLECSQTMGHDKMYWYQQDPGMELHLIHYSYGVNSTEKGDLSSESTVSRIRTEHFPLTLESARPSHTSQYLCASSASGGGLREQFFGPGTRLTVL.

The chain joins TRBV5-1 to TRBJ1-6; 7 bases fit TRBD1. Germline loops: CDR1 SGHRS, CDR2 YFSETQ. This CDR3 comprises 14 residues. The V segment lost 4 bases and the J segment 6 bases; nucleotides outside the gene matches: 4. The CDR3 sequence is CASSAGGSNSPLHF. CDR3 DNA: TGCGCCAGCAGCGCAGGGGGTAGTAATTCACCCCTCCACTTT.

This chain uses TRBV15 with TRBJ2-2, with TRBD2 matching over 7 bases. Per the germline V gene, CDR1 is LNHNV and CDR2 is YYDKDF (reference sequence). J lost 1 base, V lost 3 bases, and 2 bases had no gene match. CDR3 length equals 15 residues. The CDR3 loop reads CATSRKRENTGELFF. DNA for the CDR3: TGTGCCACCAGCAGGAAGCGGGAGAACACCGGGGAGCTGTTTTTT.

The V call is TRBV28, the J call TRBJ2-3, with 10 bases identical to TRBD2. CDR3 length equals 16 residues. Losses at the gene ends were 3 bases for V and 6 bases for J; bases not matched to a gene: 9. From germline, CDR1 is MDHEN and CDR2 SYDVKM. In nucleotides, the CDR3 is TGTGCCAGCAGTTTTCCGGCAGCGGGAGGGGCCGATACGCAGTATTTT. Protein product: CASSFPAAGGADTQYF. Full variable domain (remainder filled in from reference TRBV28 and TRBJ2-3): DVKVTQSSRYLVKRTGEKVFLECVQDMDHENMFWYRQDPGLGLRLIYFSYDVKMKEKGDIPEGYSVSREKKERFSLILESASTNQTSMYLCASSFPAAGGADTQYFGPGTRLTVL.

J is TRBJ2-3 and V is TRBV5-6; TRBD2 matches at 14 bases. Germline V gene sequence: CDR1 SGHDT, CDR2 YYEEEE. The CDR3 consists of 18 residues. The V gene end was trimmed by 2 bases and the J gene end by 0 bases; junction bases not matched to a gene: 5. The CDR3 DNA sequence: TGTGCCAGCAGCTTTAGGACTAGCGGGAGGTATAGCACAGATACGCAGTATTTT. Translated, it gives CASSFRTSGRYSTDTQYF.

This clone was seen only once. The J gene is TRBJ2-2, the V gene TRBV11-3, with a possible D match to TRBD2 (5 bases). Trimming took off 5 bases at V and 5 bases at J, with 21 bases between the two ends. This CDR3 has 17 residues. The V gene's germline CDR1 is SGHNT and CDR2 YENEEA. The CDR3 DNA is TGTGCCAGCAGCCCCAACGGGATGGGTTTAAGGACCGGGGAGCTGTTTTTT. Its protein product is CASSPNGMGLRTGELFF.

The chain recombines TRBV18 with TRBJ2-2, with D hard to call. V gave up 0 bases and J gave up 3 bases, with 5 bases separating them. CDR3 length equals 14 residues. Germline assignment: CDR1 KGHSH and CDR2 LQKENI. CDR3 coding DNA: TGTGCCAGCTCACCACCGGGCCACACCGGGGAGCTGTTTTTT. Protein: CASSPPGHTGELFF.

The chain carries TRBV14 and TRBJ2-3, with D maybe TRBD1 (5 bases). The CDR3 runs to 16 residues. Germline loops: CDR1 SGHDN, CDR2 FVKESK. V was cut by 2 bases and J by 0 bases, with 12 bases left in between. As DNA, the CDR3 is TGTGCCAGCAGCCAACGGCCGGACACCAGCACAGATACGCAGTATTTT. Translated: CASSQRPDTSTDTQYF.

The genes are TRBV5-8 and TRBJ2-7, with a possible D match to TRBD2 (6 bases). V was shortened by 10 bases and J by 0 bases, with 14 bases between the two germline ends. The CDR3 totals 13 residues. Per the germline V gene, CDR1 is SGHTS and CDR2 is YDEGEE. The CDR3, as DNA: TGTGCCTATGGACGGGGGAGCTCCTACGAGCAGTACTTC. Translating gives CAYGRGSSYEQYF.